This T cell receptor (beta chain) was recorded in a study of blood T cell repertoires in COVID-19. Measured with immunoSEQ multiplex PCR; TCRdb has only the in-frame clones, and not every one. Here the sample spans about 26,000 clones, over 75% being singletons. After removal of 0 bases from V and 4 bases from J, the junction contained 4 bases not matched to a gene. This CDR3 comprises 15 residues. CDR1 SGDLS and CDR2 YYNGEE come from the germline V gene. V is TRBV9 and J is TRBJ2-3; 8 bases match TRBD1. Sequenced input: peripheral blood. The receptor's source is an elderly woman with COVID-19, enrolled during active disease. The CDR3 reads CASSVGTGQADTQYF. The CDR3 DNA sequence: TGTGCCAGCAGCGTAGGGACAGGGCAAGCAGATACGCAGTATTTT.